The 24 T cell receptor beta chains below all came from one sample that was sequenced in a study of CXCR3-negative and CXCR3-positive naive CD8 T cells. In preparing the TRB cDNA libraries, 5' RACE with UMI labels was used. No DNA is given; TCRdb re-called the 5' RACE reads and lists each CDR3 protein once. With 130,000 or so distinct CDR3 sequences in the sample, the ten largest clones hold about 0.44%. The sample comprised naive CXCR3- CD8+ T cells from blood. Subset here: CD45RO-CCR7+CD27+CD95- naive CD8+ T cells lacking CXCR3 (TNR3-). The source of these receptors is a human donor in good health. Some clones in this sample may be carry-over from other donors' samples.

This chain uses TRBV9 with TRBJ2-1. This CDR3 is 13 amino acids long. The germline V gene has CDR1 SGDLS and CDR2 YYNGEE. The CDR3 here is CASSGNYYNEQFF.

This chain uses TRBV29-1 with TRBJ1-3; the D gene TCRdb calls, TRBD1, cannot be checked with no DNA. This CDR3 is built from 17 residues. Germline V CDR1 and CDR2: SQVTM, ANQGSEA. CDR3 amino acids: CSVEVSDSLYSGNTIYF.

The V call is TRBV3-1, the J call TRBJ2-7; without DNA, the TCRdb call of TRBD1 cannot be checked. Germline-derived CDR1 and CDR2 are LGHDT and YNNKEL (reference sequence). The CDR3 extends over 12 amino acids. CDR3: CASSGLRGEQYF.

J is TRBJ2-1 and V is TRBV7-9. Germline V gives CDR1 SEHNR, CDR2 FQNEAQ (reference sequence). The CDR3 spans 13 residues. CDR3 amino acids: CASSLVGLGQQFF.

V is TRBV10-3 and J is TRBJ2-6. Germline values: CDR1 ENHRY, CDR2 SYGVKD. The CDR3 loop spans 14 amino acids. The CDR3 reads CAISEPSGANVLTF.

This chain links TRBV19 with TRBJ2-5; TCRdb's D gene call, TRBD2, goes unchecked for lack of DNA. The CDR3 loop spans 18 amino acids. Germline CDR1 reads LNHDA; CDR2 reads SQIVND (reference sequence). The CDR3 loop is CASSQWIGGSNGRETQYF.

The CDR3 region is CASSVAGTGAEQYF. The chain is built from TRBV14 and TRBJ2-7; TCRdb designates TRBD1, a call that cannot be tested without DNA. CDR1 and CDR2 (germline): SGHDN, FVKESK. The CDR3 totals 14 residues.

CDR3 amino acids: CASSLGVSYEQYF. The chain joins TRBV11-1 to TRBJ2-7. This CDR3 contains 13 residues. Germline CDR1 SGHAT, CDR2 FQDESV (reference sequence).

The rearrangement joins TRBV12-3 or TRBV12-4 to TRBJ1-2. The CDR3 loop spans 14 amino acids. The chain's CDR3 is CASSSGAGSYGYTF.

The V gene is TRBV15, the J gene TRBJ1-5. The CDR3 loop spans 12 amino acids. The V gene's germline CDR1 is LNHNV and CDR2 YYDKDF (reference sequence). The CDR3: CATSRENQPQHF.

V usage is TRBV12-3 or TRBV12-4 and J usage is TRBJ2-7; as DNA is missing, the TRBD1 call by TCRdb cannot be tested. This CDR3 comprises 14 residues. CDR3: CASSHRDTAYEQYF.

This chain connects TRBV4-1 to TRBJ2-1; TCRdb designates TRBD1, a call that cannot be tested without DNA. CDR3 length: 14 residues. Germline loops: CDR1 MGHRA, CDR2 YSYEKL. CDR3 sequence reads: CASSQVGQSNEQFF.

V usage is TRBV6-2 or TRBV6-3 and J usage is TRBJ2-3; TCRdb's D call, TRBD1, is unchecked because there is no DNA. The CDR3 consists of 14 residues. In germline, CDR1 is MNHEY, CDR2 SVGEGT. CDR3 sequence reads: CASNSGAPTDTQYF.

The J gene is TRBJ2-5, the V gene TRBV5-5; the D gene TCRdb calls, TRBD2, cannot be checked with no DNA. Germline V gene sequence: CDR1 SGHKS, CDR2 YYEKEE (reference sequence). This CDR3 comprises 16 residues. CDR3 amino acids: CASSLVVAGVKETQYF. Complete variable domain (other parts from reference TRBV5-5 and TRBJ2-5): DAGVTQSPTHLIKTRGQQVTLRCSPISGHKSVSWYQQVLGQGPQFIFQYYEKEERGRGNFPDRFSARQFPNYSSELNVNALLLGDSALYLCASSLVVAGVKETQYFGPGTRLLVL.

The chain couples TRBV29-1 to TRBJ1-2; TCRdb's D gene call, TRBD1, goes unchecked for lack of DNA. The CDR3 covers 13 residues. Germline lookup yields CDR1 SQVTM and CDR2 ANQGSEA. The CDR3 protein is CSGYQGAAYGYTF.

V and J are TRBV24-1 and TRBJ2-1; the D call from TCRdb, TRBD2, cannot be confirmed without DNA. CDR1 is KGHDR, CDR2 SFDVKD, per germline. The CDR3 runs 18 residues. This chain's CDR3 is CATSEPTSGGTYYNEQFF.

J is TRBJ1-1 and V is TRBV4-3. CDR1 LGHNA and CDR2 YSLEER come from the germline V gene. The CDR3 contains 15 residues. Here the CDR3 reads CASSQVVSKNTEAFF.

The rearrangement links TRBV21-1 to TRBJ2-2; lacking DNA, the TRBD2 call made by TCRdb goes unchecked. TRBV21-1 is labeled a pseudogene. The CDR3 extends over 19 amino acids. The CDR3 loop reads CASSRPGLARGSEDGELFF.

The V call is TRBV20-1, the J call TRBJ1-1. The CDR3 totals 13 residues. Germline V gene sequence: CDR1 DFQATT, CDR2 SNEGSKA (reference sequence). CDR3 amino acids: CSASILRGTEAFF.

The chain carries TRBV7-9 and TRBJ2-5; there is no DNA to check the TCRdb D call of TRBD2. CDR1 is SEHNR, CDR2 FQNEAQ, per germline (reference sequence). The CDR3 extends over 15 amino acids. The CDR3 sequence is CASSLGTSGEETQYF.

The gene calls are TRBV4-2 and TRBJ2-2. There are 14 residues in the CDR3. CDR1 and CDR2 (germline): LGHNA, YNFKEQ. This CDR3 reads CASSQESGTGELFF.

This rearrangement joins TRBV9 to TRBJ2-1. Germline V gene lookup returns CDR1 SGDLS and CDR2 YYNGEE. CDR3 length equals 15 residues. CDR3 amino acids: CASSDSGSSYNEQFF.

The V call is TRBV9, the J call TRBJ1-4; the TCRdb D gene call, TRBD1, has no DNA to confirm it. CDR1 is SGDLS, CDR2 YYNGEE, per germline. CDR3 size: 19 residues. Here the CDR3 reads CASSVNTGTGDATNEKLFF.

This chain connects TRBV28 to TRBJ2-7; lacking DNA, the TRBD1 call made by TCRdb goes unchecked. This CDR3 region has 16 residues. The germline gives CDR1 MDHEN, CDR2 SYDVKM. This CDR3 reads CASSLSTGFGSYEQYF.